One sample yielded the 23 T cell receptor beta chains listed below, sequenced in a study of blood T cell repertoires in COVID-19. Using immunoSEQ multiplex PCR, the repertoire was profiled, and TCRdb retains in-frame clones only, with some absent. The sample carries under 300,000 clones, about 83% recorded once. The sequenced sample was peripheral blood. These receptors were taken from a human donor in a cohort sampled during active COVID-19.

The V and J genes are TRBV5-1 and TRBJ2-1; TRBD2 matches 8 bases. The CDR3 has 18 amino acids. Germline V lookup: CDR1 SGHRS, CDR2 YFSETQ. The V gene end was trimmed by 1 base and the J gene end by 2 bases; junction bases not matched to a gene: 11. The DNA for the CDR3 is TGCGCCAGCAGCTTGAACCCCGGGACTAGTAGCGCCTACAATGAGCAGTTCTTC. Translation gives CASSLNPGTSSAYNEQFF.

The V call is TRBV5-1, the J call TRBJ1-1; D ambiguous. Per germline, CDR1 SGHRS and CDR2 YFSETQ. With 4 bases removed from V and 0 bases from J, the gap between germline ends came to 4 bases. CDR3 length: 12 amino acids. Written as DNA, the CDR3 is TGCGCCAGCAGCATTATGAACACTGAAGCTTTCTTT. Protein product: CASSIMNTEAFF.

The chain links TRBV28 to TRBJ2-5, with D unresolved. Germline CDR1 is MDHEN and CDR2 is SYDVKM. The CDR3 is 16 amino acids. V shed 3 bases and J shed 3 bases, with 17 bases lying between them. The CDR3 DNA sequence: TGTGCCAGCAGTTTTCGGTTTTTTGGCGGCAAAGAGACCCAGTACTTC. Translating it yields CASSFRFFGGKETQYF.

J is TRBJ2-7 and V is TRBV27; 10 bases are shared with TRBD2. The CDR3 is made up of 15 amino acids. The V gene's germline CDR1 is MNHEY and CDR2 SMNVEV (reference sequence). Trimming cost V 3 bases and J 4 bases; bases outside gene matches: 6. The CDR3 DNA follows: TGTGCCAGCAGTTTTTCCCGGACTAGCGGATACGAGCAGTACTTC. As protein: CASSFSRTSGYEQYF.

The table lists this clone with a count of one. The chain is built from TRBV29-1 and TRBJ1-2, with D maybe TRBD1 (5 bases). Between the trimmed V and J ends, which lost 4 bases and 4 bases, there was a span of 13 bases. CDR1 SQVTM and CDR2 ANQGSEA come from the germline V gene. The CDR3 loop spans 13 amino acids. The CDR3 DNA follows: TGCAGCGTTGGAACCTTGGGGGGCTATGGCTACACCTTC. Protein product: CSVGTLGGYGYTF.

The chain carries TRBV28 and TRBJ2-5; 10 nucleotides match TRBD2. The J segment lost 5 bases and the V segment lost 2 bases, leaving 5 bases of the junction unmatched. Germline lookup yields CDR1 MDHEN and CDR2 SYDVKM. The CDR3 has 15 amino acids. CDR3: CASSLDSGGRETQYF. The CDR3, as DNA: TGTGCCAGCAGTTTAGATAGCGGGGGGCGGGAGACCCAGTACTTC.

This chain joins TRBV9 and TRBJ2-7, with TRBD2 matching 8 bases. Germline lookup yields CDR1 SGDLS and CDR2 YYNGEE. The CDR3 loop spans 15 amino acids. Trimming at V came to 2 bases and at J to 2 bases, leaving 6 bases not matched to a gene. The CDR3 is CASSVGTSYTYEQYF. CDR3 nucleotides: TGTGCCAGCAGCGTCGGGACTAGTTATACCTACGAGCAGTACTTC.

The chain recombines TRBV3-1 (or the pseudogene TRBV3-2) with TRBJ2-1, with 12 positions matching TRBD2. The CDR3 totals 21 residues. V lost 0 bases, J lost 5 bases, and 17 bases stayed unmatched. Germline assignment: CDR1 LGHDT and CDR2 YNNKEL (reference sequence). The CDR3 here is CASSQEFGGLAGGPGHNEQFF. CDR3 DNA: TGTGCCAGCAGCCAAGAATTCGGGGGGCTAGCGGGAGGGCCCGGCCACAATGAGCAGTTCTTC.

A single count supports this clone. The V call is TRBV6-5, the J call TRBJ2-7, with 8 bases lining up with TRBD1. V shed 7 bases, J shed 2 bases, and the junction held 7 bases outside the gene matches. There are 14 residues in the CDR3. Germline values: CDR1 MNHEY, CDR2 SVGAGI. CDR3 DNA sequence: TGTGCCAGCATTAGGACAGGGCTCCCCTACGAGCAGTACTTC. Translation gives CASIRTGLPYEQYF.

The rearrangement links TRBV5-1 to TRBJ2-1, with 7 positions matching TRBD1. This CDR3 region has 14 residues. CDR1 SGHRS and CDR2 YFSETQ come from the germline V gene. After removal of 1 base from V and 7 bases from J, the junction contained 5 bases not matched to a gene. The CDR3 is CASSLSTTGNEQFF. CDR3 DNA: TGCGCCAGCAGCTTGTCGACGACAGGGAATGAGCAGTTCTTC.

This clone was recorded a few times. The chain's CDR3 is CATQLYGTGREQPQHF. The DNA for the CDR3 is TGTGCCACCCAGCTCTATGGGACAGGGAGGGAACAGCCCCAGCATTTT. The rearrangement uses TRBV28 and TRBJ1-5, with 9 bases lining up with TRBD1. The CDR3 covers 16 residues. Germline CDR1 and CDR2: MDHEN and SYDVKM. The trim removed 10 bases at V and 7 bases at J, leaving 17 bases unmatched.

A single count supports this clone. This chain links TRBV14 with TRBJ1-2; TRBD1 agrees at 7 bases. Germline loops: CDR1 SGHDN, CDR2 FVKESK. The CDR3 sequence is 14 residues long. The trim removed 1 base at V and 6 bases at J, leaving 5 bases unmatched. The CDR3 loop is CASSQAQGIDGYTF. As DNA, the CDR3 is TGTGCCAGCAGCCAAGCACAGGGGATCGATGGCTACACCTTC.

This rearrangement joins TRBV7-6 to TRBJ1-1; 9 bases match TRBD1. Germline CDR1 is SGHVS and CDR2 is FNYEAQ. V was clipped by 1 base and J by 4 bases; unmatched bases: 4. The CDR3 sequence is 15 residues long. CDR3 loop: CASSLVTGGGTEAFF. For the CDR3, the DNA is TGTGCCAGCAGCTTAGTCACAGGGGGCGGCACTGAAGCTTTCTTT.

The chain employs TRBV9 and TRBJ2-5; tentative D call: TRBD2 (6 bases). The germline V gene encodes CDR1 SGDLS and CDR2 YYNGEE. The CDR3 has 14 residues. The V end was cut by 4 bases, the J end by 1 base, with 11 bases between. The CDR3 nucleotides are TGTGCCAGCAGCCCGGGGGTTACCCAAGAGACCCAGTACTTC. Translating gives CASSPGVTQETQYF.

The rearrangement uses TRBV27 and TRBJ2-1; 9 bases match TRBD2. The CDR3 runs to 14 residues. CDR1 is MNHEY and CDR2 is SMNVEV in the germline V gene (reference sequence). Unmatched junction bases numbered 7, after V lost 5 bases and J lost 8 bases. The CDR3 protein is CASSRLAEGDEQFF. The CDR3 DNA sequence: TGTGCCAGCAGTCGACTAGCGGAAGGGGATGAGCAGTTCTTC.

The V gene is TRBV19, the J gene TRBJ2-2, with 11 bases matching TRBD1. This CDR3 comprises 16 residues. CDR1 is LNHDA and CDR2 is SQIVND in the germline V gene (reference sequence). With V trimmed by 4 bases and J by 7 bases, 8 bases remained unmatched. The CDR3 sequence: CASSTLDRGQIGELFF. DNA of the CDR3: TGTGCCAGTAGTACTCTGGACAGGGGGCAAATCGGGGAGCTGTTTTTT.

The genes are TRBV7-9 and TRBJ1-2, with D uncertain. In germline, CDR1 is SEHNR, CDR2 FQNEAQ (reference sequence). Trimming removed 1 base at V and 5 bases at J, with 11 bases between. The CDR3 loop spans 14 amino acids. This CDR3 reads CASSLVGADYGYTF. CDR3 nucleotide sequence: TGTGCCAGCAGCTTAGTAGGAGCAGATTATGGCTACACCTTC.

This chain's CDR3 is CACTPSGRDEQFF. In nucleotides, the CDR3 is TGTGCCTGTACTCCTAGCGGGAGGGATGAGCAGTTCTTC. The gene calls are TRBV6-5 and TRBJ2-1; 12 bases align to TRBD2. After removal of 11 bases from V and 8 bases from J, the junction contained 7 bases not matched to a gene. This CDR3 region has 13 residues. Germline V gene sequence: CDR1 MNHEY, CDR2 SVGAGI.

The genes are TRBV10-3 and TRBJ2-3, with 10 bases fitting TRBD2. The germline V gene encodes CDR1 ENHRY and CDR2 SYGVKD. The CDR3 has 18 residues. V trimming: 2 bases; J trimming: 0 bases; junction bases outside the gene matches: 8. The CDR3 spells CAISETLTSGVSTDTQYF. For the CDR3, the DNA is TGTGCCATCAGTGAGACCTTAACTAGCGGGGTTAGCACAGATACGCAGTATTTT.

This chain links TRBV6-5 with TRBJ1-6; TRBD1 might be the D (5 bases). CDR1 is MNHEY, CDR2 SVGAGI, per germline. CDR3 length: 14 residues. V shed 5 bases and J shed 7 bases, with 12 bases lying between them. The CDR3 loop is CASSPSGANSPLHF. In DNA form, the CDR3 reads TGTGCCAGCAGTCCCAGCGGGGCCAATTCACCCCTCCACTTT.

J is TRBJ1-5 and V is TRBV15, with D possibly TRBD1 on 5 matching bases. Trimming took 0 bases from V and 3 from J, leaving 12 bases between them. The germline gives CDR1 LNHNV, CDR2 YYDKDF (reference sequence). The CDR3 runs 16 residues. CDR3 amino acids: CATSRDRGGTNQPQHF. CDR3 DNA: TGTGCCACCAGCAGAGATCGGGGGGGAACCAATCAGCCCCAGCATTTT.

The V gene is TRBV5-1, the J gene TRBJ2-3; D perhaps matches TRBD2 (5 bases). The germline V and J ends were trimmed by 5 bases and 0 bases, with 13 bases remaining between them. CDR1 is SGHRS and CDR2 is YFSETQ in the germline V gene. The CDR3 runs 15 residues. In DNA form, the CDR3 reads TGCGCCAGCAGGTCACAGACTACTAGCACAGATACGCAGTATTTT. Its translation is CASRSQTTSTDTQYF.

Of note for this clone: Other nucleotide sequences from this sample produce the same CDR3. The V gene is TRBV6-5, the J gene TRBJ1-1, with no clear D. The V end lost 6 bases, the J end lost 0 bases, and 11 bases lay between the germline ends. The CDR3 runs to 14 residues. Germline values: CDR1 MNHEY, CDR2 SVGAGI. CDR3 amino acids: CASSSPGLNTEAFF. CDR3 DNA sequence: TGTGCCAGCAGCAGTCCGGGGTTGAACACTGAAGCTTTCTTT.